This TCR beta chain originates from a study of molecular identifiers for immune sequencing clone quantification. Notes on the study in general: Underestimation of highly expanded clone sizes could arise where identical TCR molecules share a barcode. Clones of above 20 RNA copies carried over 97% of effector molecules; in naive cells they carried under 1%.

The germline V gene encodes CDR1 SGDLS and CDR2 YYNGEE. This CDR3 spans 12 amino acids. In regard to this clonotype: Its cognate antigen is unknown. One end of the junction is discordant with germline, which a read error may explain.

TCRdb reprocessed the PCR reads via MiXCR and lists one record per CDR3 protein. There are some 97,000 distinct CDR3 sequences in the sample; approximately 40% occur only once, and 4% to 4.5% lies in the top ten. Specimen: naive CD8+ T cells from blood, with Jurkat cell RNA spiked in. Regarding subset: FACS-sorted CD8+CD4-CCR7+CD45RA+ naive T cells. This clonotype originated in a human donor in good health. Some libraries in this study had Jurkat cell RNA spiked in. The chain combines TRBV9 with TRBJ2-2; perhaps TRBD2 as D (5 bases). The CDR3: CASTGLTGELIF. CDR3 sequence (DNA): TGTGCCAGCACCGGGCTCACCGGGGAGCTGATATTT.